The rows below give T cell receptor beta chains drawn from one sample of a study of identical twins. MiXCR, run by TCRdb on the 5' RACE reads, gives a single entry per CDR3 protein. The repertoire has a few hundred thousand distinct CDR3 sequences, about 8.3% of them found once; the top ten carry over 2.5%. The same sample was also used in a study of yellow fever vaccine responses in identical twins.

Sequencing used CD8+ T cells sorted from blood. The source of these receptors is a woman under 30 in good health. CDR3s include the opening cysteine and the closing phenylalanine or tryptophan. A D gene is named only where the DNA matches it firmly. Clone size, where shown, is once, few, many, or a class for clones that have expanded.

d_call: TRBD1
clone_size: few
v_call: TRBV6-5
j_call: TRBJ2-1
cdr3_aa: CASSYSGTGNEQFF
cdr3_nt: TGTGCCAGCAGTTACTCCGGGACAGGGAATGAGCAGTTCTTC

d_call: TRBD1
clone_size: -
v_call: TRBV6-2/TRBV6-3
j_call: TRBJ1-2
cdr3_aa: CASSYPPDRGNRNTF
cdr3_nt: TGTGCCAGCAGTTACCCACCGGACAGGGGTAATAGGAACACCTTC

d_call: TRBD2
clone_size: many
v_call: TRBV5-6
j_call: TRBJ2-1
cdr3_aa: CASSLGGGTYNEQFF
cdr3_nt: TGTGCCAGCAGCTTGGGCGGGGGGACCTACAATGAGCAGTTCTTC

d_call: TRBD1
clone_size: many
v_call: TRBV15
j_call: TRBJ2-7
cdr3_aa: CATSRKGQGWYEQYF
cdr3_nt: TGTGCCACCAGCAGGAAAGGACAGGGGTGGTACGAGCAGTACTTC

d_call: TRBD2
clone_size: -
v_call: TRBV5-1
j_call: TRBJ2-2
cdr3_aa: CASSLLLREGYTGELFF
cdr3_nt: TGCGCCAGCAGCTTACTTTTGCGGGAGGGTTACACCGGGGAGCTGTTTTTT

d_call: -
clone_size: -
v_call: TRBV27
j_call: TRBJ2-5
cdr3_aa: CASSFISRWETQYF
cdr3_nt: TGTGCCAGCAGTTTTATCTCACGCTGGGAGACCCAGTACTTC

d_call: -
clone_size: few
v_call: TRBV20-1
j_call: TRBJ2-2
cdr3_aa: CSARDSEVGELFF
cdr3_nt: TGCAGTGCTAGAGATTCGGAAGTGGGGGAGCTGTTTTTT

d_call: -
clone_size: -
v_call: TRBV11-2
j_call: TRBJ2-1
cdr3_aa: CASSLNRVVPYNEQFF
cdr3_nt: TGTGCCAGCAGCCTCAACCGGGTAGTACCCTACAATGAGCAGTTCTTC

d_call: TRBD2
clone_size: -
v_call: TRBV14
j_call: TRBJ2-1
cdr3_aa: CATSKREGLNEQFF
cdr3_nt: TGTGCCACCTCAAAGCGGGAGGGCCTCAATGAGCAGTTCTTC

d_call: -
clone_size: few
v_call: TRBV29-1
j_call: TRBJ1-2
cdr3_aa: CSVEEPGYYYGYTF
cdr3_nt: TGCAGCGTTGAAGAACCAGGGTACTACTATGGCTACACCTTC

d_call: TRBD2
clone_size: few
v_call: TRBV28
j_call: TRBJ2-5
cdr3_aa: CASSPRGREGRETQYF
cdr3_nt: TGTGCCAGCAGTCCGCGGGGGCGGGAGGGCCGAGAGACCCAGTACTTC

d_call: -
clone_size: -
v_call: TRBV4-3
j_call: TRBJ2-5
cdr3_aa: CASSQDTGLSYRETQYF
cdr3_nt: TGCGCCAGCAGCCAAGATACGGGTTTGTCGTATAGAGAGACCCAGTACTTC

d_call: TRBD2
clone_size: -
v_call: TRBV6-2/TRBV6-3
j_call: TRBJ2-2
cdr3_aa: CASSQTSGGTSSGELFF
cdr3_nt: TGTGCCAGCAGTCAAACTAGCGGGGGGACTTCGTCCGGGGAGCTGTTTTTT

d_call: TRBD2
clone_size: many
v_call: TRBV27
j_call: TRBJ2-3
cdr3_aa: CASSLPASGGPSTDTQYF
cdr3_nt: TGTGCCAGCAGTCTCCCCGCTAGCGGGGGGCCTAGCACAGATACGCAGTATTTT

d_call: -
clone_size: -
v_call: TRBV14
j_call: TRBJ2-3
cdr3_aa: CASSQRVYGSDTQYF
cdr3_nt: TGTGCCAGCAGCCAGAGGGTATACGGTTCAGATACGCAGTATTTT

d_call: -
clone_size: -
v_call: TRBV27
j_call: TRBJ2-5
cdr3_aa: CASSFQGQETQYF
cdr3_nt: TGTGCCAGCAGTTTCCAGGGTCAAGAGACCCAGTACTTC

d_call: -
clone_size: -
v_call: TRBV27
j_call: TRBJ2-7
cdr3_aa: CASRPGAASSYEQYF
cdr3_nt: TGTGCCAGCAGGCCGGGGGCCGCGAGCTCCTACGAGCAGTACTTC

d_call: TRBD1
clone_size: -
v_call: TRBV19
j_call: TRBJ2-5
cdr3_aa: CASSTRRDRGQETQYF
cdr3_nt: TGTGCCAGTAGTACGAGACGGGACAGGGGGCAAGAGACCCAGTACTTC

d_call: TRBD2
clone_size: few
v_call: TRBV6-4
j_call: TRBJ2-2
cdr3_aa: CASSASGLADPTGELFF
cdr3_nt: TGTGCCAGCAGTGCCTCCGGACTAGCGGACCCCACCGGGGAGCTGTTTTTT

d_call: TRBD1
clone_size: few
v_call: TRBV12-3/TRBV12-4
j_call: TRBJ2-3
cdr3_aa: CASRTNVGGPTDTQYF
cdr3_nt: TGTGCCAGCAGGACAAATGTAGGGGGCCCCACAGATACGCAGTATTTT

d_call: -
clone_size: many
v_call: TRBV5-1
j_call: TRBJ2-7
cdr3_aa: CASSLNSGTSSYEQYF
cdr3_nt: TGCGCCAGCAGCCTAAACTCAGGGACGAGCTCCTACGAGCAGTACTTC

d_call: -
clone_size: -
v_call: TRBV20-1
j_call: TRBJ1-1
cdr3_aa: CSARSGTNTEAFF
cdr3_nt: TGCAGTGCTAGGTCCGGGACGAACACTGAAGCTTTCTTT

d_call: -
clone_size: many
v_call: TRBV9
j_call: TRBJ2-3
cdr3_aa: CASSSSLQGGGTDTQYF
cdr3_nt: TGTGCCAGCAGCTCCTCCCTCCAGGGGGGGGGCACAGATACGCAGTATTTT

d_call: -
clone_size: few
v_call: TRBV11-2
j_call: TRBJ2-5
cdr3_aa: CASSRGWEETQYF
cdr3_nt: TGTGCCAGCAGCCGGGGGTGGGAAGAGACCCAGTACTTC

d_call: -
clone_size: -
v_call: TRBV5-6
j_call: TRBJ2-7
cdr3_aa: CASSLAPGSSYEQYF
cdr3_nt: TGTGCCAGCAGCTTGGCTCCAGGTAGCTCCTACGAGCAGTACTTC

d_call: -
clone_size: few
v_call: TRBV6-2/TRBV6-3
j_call: TRBJ1-2
cdr3_aa: CASSTGPINGYTF
cdr3_nt: TGTGCCAGCTCGACAGGACCCATCAATGGCTACACCTTC

d_call: -
clone_size: many
v_call: TRBV2
j_call: TRBJ1-6
cdr3_aa: CASSAPEALISPLHF
cdr3_nt: TGTGCCAGCAGTGCGCCGGAAGCGCTTATTTCACCCCTCCACTTT

d_call: -
clone_size: -
v_call: TRBV20-1
j_call: TRBJ2-7
cdr3_aa: CSARSLSSYEQYF
cdr3_nt: TGCAGTGCTAGGAGTCTGTCTTCCTACGAGCAGTACTTC

d_call: -
clone_size: -
v_call: TRBV6-2/TRBV6-3
j_call: TRBJ1-1
cdr3_aa: CASSYSRGETEAFF
cdr3_nt: TGTGCCAGCAGTTACTCGAGAGGGGAGACTGAAGCTTTCTTT

d_call: TRBD1
clone_size: -
v_call: TRBV11-2
j_call: TRBJ1-1
cdr3_aa: CASSRRGGNTEAFF
cdr3_nt: TGTGCCAGCAGTCGCAGGGGGGGGAACACTGAAGCTTTCTTT

d_call: -
clone_size: few
v_call: TRBV23-1
j_call: TRBJ2-2
cdr3_aa: CASSQSIVCAGSCFF
cdr3_nt: -

d_call: -
clone_size: few
v_call: TRBV2
j_call: TRBJ2-7
cdr3_aa: CASTAQDIVPYF
cdr3_nt: TGTGCCAGCACCGCCCAAGACATTGTTCCGTACTTC

d_call: -
clone_size: many
v_call: TRBV29-1
j_call: TRBJ2-7
cdr3_aa: CSVNGMHYEQYF
cdr3_nt: TGCAGCGTAAACGGGATGCACTACGAGCAGTACTTC

d_call: -
clone_size: -
v_call: TRBV6-5
j_call: TRBJ2-7
cdr3_aa: CASSFTGVNEQYF
cdr3_nt: TGTGCCAGCAGTTTTACGGGAGTTAACGAGCAGTACTTC

d_call: -
clone_size: few
v_call: TRBV5-1
j_call: TRBJ2-1
cdr3_aa: CASSLDSGVNEQFF
cdr3_nt: TGCGCCAGCAGCTTGGATTCGGGTGTCAATGAGCAGTTCTTC

d_call: TRBD2
clone_size: few
v_call: TRBV24-1
j_call: TRBJ2-3
cdr3_aa: CATSGNSGREAGSDTQYF
cdr3_nt: TGTGCCACCAGTGGAAATAGCGGGAGAGAGGCCGGGTCAGATACGCAGTATTTT

d_call: TRBD2
clone_size: -
v_call: TRBV12-3/TRBV12-4
j_call: TRBJ2-2
cdr3_aa: CASITSGNTGELFF
cdr3_nt: TGTGCCAGCATCACTAGCGGGAACACCGGGGAGCTGTTTTTT

d_call: TRBD2
clone_size: many
v_call: TRBV29-1
j_call: TRBJ2-1
cdr3_aa: CSVEESRGRAFADEQFF
cdr3_nt: TGCAGCGTTGAAGAGAGTCGAGGGAGGGCCTTTGCAGATGAGCAGTTCTTC

d_call: -
clone_size: many
v_call: TRBV5-6
j_call: TRBJ2-2
cdr3_aa: CASSLSGYTGELFF
cdr3_nt: TGTGCCAGCAGCTTGTCGGGGTATACCGGGGAGCTGTTTTTT

d_call: -
clone_size: -
v_call: TRBV12-2
j_call: TRBJ1-4
cdr3_aa: CASRFAQTGGSEKLFF
cdr3_nt: TGTGCAAGTCGCTTCGCTCAGACAGGGGGTAGCGAAAAACTGTTTTTT

d_call: -
clone_size: many
v_call: TRBV24-1
j_call: TRBJ2-3
cdr3_aa: CATRGAGTDTQYF
cdr3_nt: TGTGCCACCAGAGGGGCGGGTACAGATACGCAGTATTTT

d_call: TRBD1
clone_size: many
v_call: TRBV29-1
j_call: TRBJ2-7
cdr3_aa: CSAVVGGQGNPYEQYF
cdr3_nt: TGCAGCGCCGTGGTGGGGGGACAGGGGAATCCCTACGAGCAGTACTTC

d_call: -
clone_size: -
v_call: TRBV12-3/TRBV12-4
j_call: TRBJ2-2
cdr3_aa: CATIDSHTNTGELFF
cdr3_nt: TGTGCCACCATTGACAGCCACACGAACACCGGGGAGCTGTTTTTT

d_call: -
clone_size: few
v_call: TRBV4-1
j_call: TRBJ2-2
cdr3_aa: CASSQDEGLAGELFF
cdr3_nt: TGCGCCAGCAGCCAAGATGAGGGGTTGGCCGGGGAGCTGTTTTTT

d_call: -
clone_size: few
v_call: TRBV4-1
j_call: TRBJ2-2
cdr3_aa: CASSQEELWMPGTGELFF
cdr3_nt: TGCGCCAGCAGCCAAGAAGAATTGTGGATGCCCGGAACCGGGGAGCTGTTTTTT

d_call: TRBD2
clone_size: -
v_call: TRBV20-1
j_call: TRBJ2-5
cdr3_aa: CSSSGGMTQETQYF
cdr3_nt: TGCAGTTCTAGCGGGGGGATGACCCAAGAGACCCAGTACTTC

d_call: TRBD1
clone_size: many
v_call: TRBV28
j_call: TRBJ2-3
cdr3_aa: CASSPSGGGADTQYF
cdr3_nt: TGTGCCAGCAGCCCGTCAGGGGGCGGCGCAGATACGCAGTATTTT

d_call: -
clone_size: -
v_call: TRBV27
j_call: TRBJ2-7
cdr3_aa: CASSIQGSHEQYF
cdr3_nt: TGTGCCAGCAGTATACAGGGTTCGCACGAGCAGTACTTC